This TCR beta chain appears in the sequencing data of a study of cytomegalovirus exposure and HLA in healthy donors. Broader study findings: High specificity and sensitivity for cytomegalovirus status were reported for the classifier. Altogether, about 160 TCR beta chains were recorded as cytomegalovirus-associated. The finding came from a later analysis; first-cohort TCR clusters tended to co-occur in the 110 or so validation repertoires. Generally TCR sequences proved uncommon, though certain public TCRs appeared in numerous donors.

Assay: immunoSEQ multiplex PCR; the TCRdb copy retains only in-frame clones and omits some. The table shows some 90,000 clones, with about 96% occurring only once. Note on this clone: Its antigen is not known.

In germline, CDR1 is MGHRA, CDR2 YSYEKL. The length of the CDR3 is 13 residues. With 1 base removed from V and 3 bases from J, the gap between germline ends came to 7 bases. Sequencing input: PBMCs. The chain has TRBV4-1 and TRBJ2-7, with a weak D call TRBD1 (6 bases). This receptor was taken from a man younger than 35 in good health and CMV-seronegative. This CDR3 reads CASSQAQGYEQYF. Here the CDR3 DNA reads TGCGCCAGCAGCCAAGCACAGGGCTACGAGCAGTACTTC.